This TCR beta chain was sequenced during a study of beta chain features in type 1 diabetes. The overall study: On cell yields, gender and age, patients and healthy donors were similar. Regarding the study as a whole: VDJ junctions sequenced from type 1 diabetes patients showed fewer insertions and more deletions.

Investigators reverse transcribed all isolated RNA, so they sequenced expressed TCRB transcripts. Clones were read by immunoSEQ multiplex PCR, and TCRdb kept only the in-frame ones, dropping some. The sample records around 330,000 clones, approximately 10% being singletons. The CDR3 extends over 16 amino acids. The germline V gene encodes CDR1 SGHDT and CDR2 YYEEEE. Trimming took off 4 bases at V and 0 bases at J, with 13 bases between the two ends. This clone was counted only a few times. No antigen is known for it. Sequencing used naive CD4+ T cells from blood. This TCR was sampled from a woman in her twenties or thirties in good health. The chain recombines TRBV5-6 with TRBJ1-4; D is unclear. The CDR3 DNA follows: TGTGCCAGCAGCCCGTGGGCCAGTGCAACTAATGAAAAACTGTTTTTT. It encodes CASSPWASATNEKLFF.